These 18 T cell receptor beta chains came from one sample sequenced in a study of control samples from healthy donors and cancer patients. The protocol was immunoSEQ multiplex PCR, while the TCRdb copy is restricted to in-frame clones and leaves out a portion. The sample holds about 220,000 clones; 85% to 95% are singletons and the top ten take approximately 1.6%. Sequenced material: blood. The receptors were sampled from a man over 45 in good health.

The V call is TRBV28, the J call TRBJ1-4, with D possibly being TRBD1 (5 bases). Germline V gene data show CDR1 as MDHEN and CDR2 as SYDVKM. The V end was cut by 2 bases, the J end by 8 bases, with 21 bases between. This CDR3 is 17 amino acids long. The CDR3: CASSLTGGSGIREKLFF. The CDR3 DNA follows: TGTGCCAGCAGTTTAACGGGTGGGTCAGGGATTCGAGAAAAACTGTTTTTT. The full variable domain, completed using reference TRBV28 and TRBJ1-4, is DVKVTQSSRYLVKRTGEKVFLECVQDMDHENMFWYRQDPGLGLRLIYFSYDVKMKEKGDIPEGYSVSREKKERFSLILESASTNQTSMYLCASSLTGGSGIREKLFFGSGTQLSVL.

The rearrangement links TRBV4-1 to TRBJ1-1, with TRBD1 matching over 8 bases. The germline CDR1 and CDR2 sequences are MGHRA and YSYEKL. This CDR3 contains 15 residues. J gave up 1 base and V 4 bases, and 5 bases lay outside the gene matches. CDR3 amino acids: CASSRSGTGNTEAFF. Written as DNA, the CDR3 is TGCGCCAGCAGCCGCTCCGGGACAGGGAACACTGAAGCTTTCTTT.

The CDR3 sequence: CATQSPRKGLDEQYF. Written as DNA, the CDR3 is TGTGCCACACAGTCGCCCCGTAAGGGTTTAGACGAGCAGTACTTC. The gene calls are TRBV28 and TRBJ2-7; D is unclear. The CDR3 has 15 amino acids. CDR1 and CDR2 from the germline V gene are MDHEN and SYDVKM. The V and J ends lost 10 bases and 5 bases respectively, with 24 bases between them.

The chain links TRBV5-4 to TRBJ1-4, with no clear D. Germline assignment: CDR1 SGHNT and CDR2 YYREEE (reference sequence). Deletions cut 1 base from V and 7 bases from J, with 8 bases between. The CDR3 spans 13 residues. CDR3 bases: TGTGCCAGCAGCTTGCCCCCAAGTGAAAAACTGTTTTTT. The encoded protein is CASSLPPSEKLFF.

V and J are TRBV4-2 and TRBJ2-3; D call uncertain. Trimming stripped 0 bases from V and 6 bases from J, with 4 bases between. Per germline, CDR1 LGHNA and CDR2 YNFKEQ. The CDR3 consists of 12 residues. This chain's CDR3 is CASSQDLDTQYF. CDR3 coding DNA: TGTGCCAGCAGCCAAGATCTGGATACGCAGTATTTT.

The gene calls are TRBV5-1 and TRBJ2-4; TRBD2 matches at 8 bases. Germline V gene sequence: CDR1 SGHRS, CDR2 YFSETQ. The CDR3 runs 15 residues. Trimming took 6 bases from V and 5 from J; bases not matched to a gene: 10. In DNA form, the CDR3 reads TGCGCCAGCAAGGTCGGAGCGGGGGCGGAAAACATTCAGTACTTC. Translating it yields CASKVGAGAENIQYF.

The chain joins TRBV7-2 to TRBJ2-3, with D unresolved. Trimming removed 8 bases at V and 0 bases at J, with 15 bases between. Germline V gene sequence: CDR1 SGHTA, CDR2 FQGNSA. This CDR3 is built from 15 residues. The CDR3: CASLGWAPSTDTQYF. CDR3 coding DNA: TGTGCCAGCCTGGGGTGGGCCCCTAGCACAGATACGCAGTATTTT.

CDR3 bases: TGTGCCAGCAGCCCCTGGGGATACGAGCAGTACTTC. Protein sequence: CASSPWGYEQYF. The genes are TRBV5-6 and TRBJ2-7; D ambiguous. There are 12 residues in the CDR3. Trimming took off 4 bases at V and 4 bases at J, with 9 bases between the two ends. From germline, CDR1 is SGHDT and CDR2 YYEEEE.

V gene TRBV5-1 combines with J gene TRBJ1-1; 8 bases fit TRBD1. Looked up from germline, CDR1 is SGHRS and CDR2 is YFSETQ. The trim removed 6 bases at V and 1 base at J, leaving 5 bases unmatched. The CDR3 is 14 residues long. This CDR3 is CASTPGTGNTEAFF. The CDR3 region has the DNA TGCGCCAGCACCCCCGGGACAGGGAACACTGAAGCTTTCTTT.

The chain joins TRBV9 to TRBJ2-5; the match to TRBD2 covers 13 bases. Looked up from germline, CDR1 is SGDLS and CDR2 is YYNGEE. This CDR3 spans 14 amino acids. Unmatched junction bases numbered 1, after V lost 4 bases and J lost 4 bases. The DNA of the CDR3 is TGTGCCAGCAGCCGGACTAGCGGGGGAGAGACCCAGTACTTC. Encoded protein: CASSRTSGGETQYF.

The chain joins TRBV18 to TRBJ1-4; D is ambiguous. This CDR3 comprises 15 residues. V was shortened by 3 bases and J by 1 base, with 9 bases between the two germline ends. Germline V gene lookup returns CDR1 KGHSH and CDR2 LQKENI. CDR3 region: CASSPSLGTNEKLFF. The CDR3 nucleotides read TGTGCCAGCTCACCTTCTTTGGGAACTAATGAAAAACTGTTTTTT.

The chain carries TRBV7-2 and TRBJ2-3; D is possibly TRBD2 (6 bases). Germline V gene data show CDR1 as SGHTA and CDR2 as FQGNSA. CDR3 size: 16 residues. V lost 5 bases and J 2 bases, leaving 17 bases between the germline ends. CDR3 in amino acids: CASSGRRRGFTDTQYF. The DNA of the CDR3 is TGTGCCAGCAGCGGCCGGAGGCGGGGTTTCACAGATACGCAGTATTTT.

J is TRBJ1-2 and V is TRBV18; D unclear. This CDR3 region has 14 residues. Deletions cut 0 bases from V and 4 bases from J, with 9 bases between. Germline CDR1 KGHSH, CDR2 LQKENI. CDR3 sequence reads: CASSPPYGVYGYTF. The CDR3 DNA sequence: TGTGCCAGCTCACCACCTTACGGGGTCTATGGCTACACCTTC.

The V and J genes are TRBV7-2 and TRBJ2-3; D might be TRBD2 (5 bases). The germline V gene encodes CDR1 SGHTA and CDR2 FQGNSA. The CDR3 has 16 residues. Trimming removed 1 base at V and 0 bases at J, with 11 bases between. CDR3 nucleotide sequence: TGTGCCAGCAGCTTAGAGGGAGTGGCTAGCACAGATACGCAGTATTTT. This translates into CASSLEGVASTDTQYF.

This clone has a single count. The chain combines TRBV7-2 with TRBJ2-2; no definite D call. The CDR3 has 15 residues. Between the trimmed V and J ends, which lost 0 bases and 1 base, there was a span of 6 bases. Germline loops: CDR1 SGHTA, CDR2 FQGNSA. The CDR3 protein is CASSLALGNTGELFF. The CDR3 DNA reads TGTGCCAGCAGCTTAGCGCTAGGGAACACCGGGGAGCTGTTTTTT. The whole variable domain, remainder taken from reference TRBV7-2 and TRBJ2-2, is GAGVSQSPSNKVTEKGKDVELRCDPISGHTALYWYRQSLGQGLEFLIYFQGNSAPDKSGLPSDRFSAERTGGSVSTLTIQRTQQEDSAVYLCASSLALGNTGELFFGEGSRLTVL.

This chain connects TRBV19 to TRBJ1-2; D perhaps matches TRBD1 (5 bases). The CDR3 runs to 19 residues. V dropped 6 bases and J dropped 3 bases, with 29 bases sitting between them. CDR1 LNHDA and CDR2 SQIVND come from the germline V gene (reference sequence). The CDR3 coding sequence is TGTGCCAGTAGCCCCCGGTGGCAGGGAAACTTCTTCCCCTACTATGGCTACACCTTC. Translated: CASSPRWQGNFFPYYGYTF.

The count of this clone is one. The chain combines TRBV5-4 with TRBJ1-2; 8 nucleotides line up with TRBD1. The CDR3 contains 15 residues. Germline CDR1 is SGHNT and CDR2 is YYREEE (reference sequence). V was clipped by 3 bases and J by 5 bases; unmatched bases: 9. For the CDR3, the DNA is TGTGCCAGCAGCTCGGGGACAGGAGACTCTTATGGCTACACCTTC. This translates into CASSSGTGDSYGYTF.

The V call is TRBV18, the J call TRBJ2-5, with 10 bases that match TRBD2. V was clipped by 4 bases and J by 5 bases; unmatched bases: 10. The CDR3 consists of 16 residues. The germline V gene encodes CDR1 KGHSH and CDR2 LQKENI. CDR3 in amino acids: CASSLLSGGAIETQYF. CDR3 in DNA: TGTGCCAGCTCACTCCTCAGCGGGGGGGCTATCGAGACCCAGTACTTC.